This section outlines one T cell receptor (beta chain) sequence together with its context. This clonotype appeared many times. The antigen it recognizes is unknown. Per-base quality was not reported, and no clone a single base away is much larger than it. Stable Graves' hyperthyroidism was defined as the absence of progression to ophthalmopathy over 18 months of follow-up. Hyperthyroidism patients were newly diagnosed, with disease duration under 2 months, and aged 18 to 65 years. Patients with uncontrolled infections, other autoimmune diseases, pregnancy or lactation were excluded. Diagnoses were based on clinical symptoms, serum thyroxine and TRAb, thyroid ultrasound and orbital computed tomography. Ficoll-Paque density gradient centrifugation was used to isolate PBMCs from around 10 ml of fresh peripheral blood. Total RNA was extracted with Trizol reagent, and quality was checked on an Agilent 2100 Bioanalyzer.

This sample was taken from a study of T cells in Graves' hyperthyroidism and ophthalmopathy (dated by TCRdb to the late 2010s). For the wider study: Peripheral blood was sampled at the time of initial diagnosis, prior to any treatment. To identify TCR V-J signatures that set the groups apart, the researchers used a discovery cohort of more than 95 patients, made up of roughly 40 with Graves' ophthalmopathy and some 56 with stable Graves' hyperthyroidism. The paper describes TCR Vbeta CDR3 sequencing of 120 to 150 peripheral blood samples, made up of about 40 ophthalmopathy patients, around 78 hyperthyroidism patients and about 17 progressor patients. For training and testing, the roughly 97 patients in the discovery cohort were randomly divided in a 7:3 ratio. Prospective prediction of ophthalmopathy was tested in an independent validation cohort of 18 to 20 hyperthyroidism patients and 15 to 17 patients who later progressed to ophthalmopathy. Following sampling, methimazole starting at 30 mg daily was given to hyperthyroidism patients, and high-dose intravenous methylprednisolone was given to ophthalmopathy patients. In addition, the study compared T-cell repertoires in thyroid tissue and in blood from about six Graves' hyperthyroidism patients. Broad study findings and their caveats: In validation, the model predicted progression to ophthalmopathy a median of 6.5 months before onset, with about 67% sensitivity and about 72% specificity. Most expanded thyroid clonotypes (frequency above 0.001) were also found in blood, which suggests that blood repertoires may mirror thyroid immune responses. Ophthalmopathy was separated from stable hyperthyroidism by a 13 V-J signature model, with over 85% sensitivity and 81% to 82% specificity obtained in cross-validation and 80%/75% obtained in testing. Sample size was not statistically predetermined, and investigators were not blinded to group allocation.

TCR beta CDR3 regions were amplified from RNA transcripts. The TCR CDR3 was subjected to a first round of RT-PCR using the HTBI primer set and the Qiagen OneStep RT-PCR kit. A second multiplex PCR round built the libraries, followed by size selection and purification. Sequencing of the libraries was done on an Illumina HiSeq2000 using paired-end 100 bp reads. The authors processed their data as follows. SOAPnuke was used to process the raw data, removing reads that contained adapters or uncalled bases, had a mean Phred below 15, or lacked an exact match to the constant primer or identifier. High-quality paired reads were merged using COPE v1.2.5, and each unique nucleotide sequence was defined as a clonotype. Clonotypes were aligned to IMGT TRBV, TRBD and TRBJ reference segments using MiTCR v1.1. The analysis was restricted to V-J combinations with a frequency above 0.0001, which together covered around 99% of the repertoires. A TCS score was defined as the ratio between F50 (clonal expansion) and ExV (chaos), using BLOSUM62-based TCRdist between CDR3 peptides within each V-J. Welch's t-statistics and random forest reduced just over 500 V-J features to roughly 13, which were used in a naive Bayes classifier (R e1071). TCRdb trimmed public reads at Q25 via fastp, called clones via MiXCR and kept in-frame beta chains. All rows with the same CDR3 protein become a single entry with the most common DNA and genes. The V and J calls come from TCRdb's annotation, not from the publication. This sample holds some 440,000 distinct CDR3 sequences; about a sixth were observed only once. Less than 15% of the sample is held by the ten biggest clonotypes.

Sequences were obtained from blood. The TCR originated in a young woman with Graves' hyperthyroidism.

The CDR3 region: CASRSWDSYSNQPQHF. Here is the DNA: TGTGCCAGCAGAAGCTGGGACAGCTATAGCAATCAGCCCCAGCATTTT. The sequence links TRBV28 to TRBJ1-5, and TRBD1 matches 7 of the central bases. From cysteine to phenylalanine, the CDR3 is 16 amino acids long. Of all the DNA, just the CDR3 is kept, 48 bases in frame from base 1. From the germline V gene, CDR1 is MDHEN and CDR2 is SYDVKM. The germline V and J ends show losses of 6 bases and 0 bases respectively, and no gene match explains 8 bases of the junction.